Listed below are T cell receptor beta chains from one sample, sequenced in a study of blood T cells in healthy people across ages. MiXCR, run by TCRdb on the 5' RACE reads, gives a single entry per CDR3 protein. Here the sample spans hundreds of thousands of distinct CDR3 sequences, roughly 44% being singletons. Sequenced: blood. The receptors stem from a man aged 60-69 years in good health. Each CDR3 is given with its conserved first and last residue. The order of the fields is J gene, V gene, CDR3 protein.

j_call: TRBJ2-5; v_call: TRBV29-1; cdr3_aa: CSGAGAQETQYF
j_call: TRBJ1-2; v_call: TRBV12-3/TRBV12-4; cdr3_aa: CASSLGTDFGGYTF
j_call: TRBJ2-7; v_call: TRBV20-1; cdr3_aa: CSASEQAGEQYF
j_call: TRBJ1-5; v_call: TRBV6-1; cdr3_aa: CASSEPRDRVSNQPQHF
j_call: TRBJ1-5; v_call: TRBV6-6; cdr3_aa: CASSYGDRGNQPQHF
j_call: TRBJ2-4; v_call: TRBV12-3/TRBV12-4; cdr3_aa: CASTFSSGRSNEQYF
j_call: TRBJ2-7; v_call: TRBV30; cdr3_aa: CARSEKDRVYEQYF
j_call: TRBJ2-7; v_call: TRBV30; cdr3_aa: CAWSGRAQRYDSYEQYF
j_call: TRBJ2-1; v_call: TRBV6-2/TRBV6-3; cdr3_aa: CASSGIRVSYNEQFF
j_call: TRBJ2-1; v_call: TRBV6-2/TRBV6-3; cdr3_aa: CASWGRGTYNEQFF
j_call: TRBJ2-5; v_call: TRBV9; cdr3_aa: CASSVDDYSSKETQYF
j_call: TRBJ2-2; v_call: TRBV20-1; cdr3_aa: CSVPPTSKGQTGELFF
j_call: TRBJ1-5; v_call: TRBV6-2/TRBV6-3; cdr3_aa: CASSRQGLSQPQHF
j_call: TRBJ2-7; v_call: TRBV27; cdr3_aa: CASSLGRGGPSEQYF
j_call: TRBJ2-7; v_call: TRBV14; cdr3_aa: CASSHRGDLYEQYF
j_call: TRBJ2-7; v_call: TRBV20-1; cdr3_aa: CSASPVLSYEQYF
j_call: TRBJ2-1; v_call: TRBV5-1; cdr3_aa: CASSSPGTGFF
j_call: TRBJ1-2; v_call: TRBV9; cdr3_aa: CASSPGGAATGYTF
j_call: TRBJ1-1; v_call: TRBV7-9; cdr3_aa: CASSPTGGGMATEAFF
j_call: TRBJ1-6; v_call: TRBV20-1; cdr3_aa: CSAREGDRGNSPLHF
j_call: TRBJ2-5; v_call: TRBV6-6; cdr3_aa: CASSLRGGHETQYF
j_call: TRBJ2-3; v_call: TRBV20-1; cdr3_aa: CSASSGSTDTQYF
j_call: TRBJ1-2; v_call: TRBV7-2; cdr3_aa: CASSPRGVGYDYTF
j_call: TRBJ2-2; v_call: TRBV4-3; cdr3_aa: CASSPAQGPGELFF
j_call: -; v_call: TRBV6-2/TRBV6-3; cdr3_aa: CASTLDRTYEQYF
j_call: -; v_call: TRBV3-1; cdr3_aa: CASSQGTGSEQYF
j_call: TRBJ1-5; v_call: TRBV20-1; cdr3_aa: CSARVAGARRNQPQHF
j_call: TRBJ2-3; v_call: TRBV7-2; cdr3_aa: CASSQSSFTDTQYF
j_call: TRBJ1-6; v_call: TRBV29-1; cdr3_aa: CSVDVPPLHF
j_call: TRBJ1-2; v_call: TRBV28; cdr3_aa: CASSSNRGGYGYTF
j_call: TRBJ2-7; v_call: TRBV7-2; cdr3_aa: CASSLVGTGDYEQYF
j_call: TRBJ1-6; v_call: TRBV7-2; cdr3_aa: CASSRAASSYNSPLHF
j_call: TRBJ2-1; v_call: TRBV12-3/TRBV12-4; cdr3_aa: CTSSSNRDTYNEQFF
j_call: TRBJ2-5; v_call: TRBV20-1; cdr3_aa: CSARDGGLRETQYF
j_call: TRBJ1-1; v_call: TRBV3-1; cdr3_aa: CASSQATAAQAFF
j_call: TRBJ2-1; v_call: TRBV29-1; cdr3_aa: CSVHTSDNVDEQFF
j_call: -; v_call: TRBV7-9; cdr3_aa: CASSLASGGLYNEQYF
j_call: TRBJ2-5; v_call: TRBV4-1; cdr3_aa: CASSQGGQVGEETQYF
j_call: TRBJ2-1; v_call: TRBV29-1; cdr3_aa: CSGGYDEQFF
j_call: TRBJ2-3; v_call: TRBV12-3/TRBV12-4; cdr3_aa: CASSFLGSSTDTQYF
j_call: TRBJ2-5; v_call: TRBV5-1; cdr3_aa: CASSPPLGGYQETQYF
j_call: TRBJ1-6; v_call: TRBV12-5; cdr3_aa: CASGWSGAYNSPLHF
j_call: TRBJ2-3; v_call: TRBV5-1; cdr3_aa: CASSLPGRPSTDTQYF
j_call: TRBJ1-6; v_call: TRBV3-1; cdr3_aa: CASSQEGGGGFNSPLHF
j_call: -; v_call: TRBV7-2; cdr3_aa: CASSQGPSGAAGETQYF
j_call: TRBJ2-7; v_call: TRBV3-1; cdr3_aa: CASSRTDSSYEQYF
j_call: TRBJ2-6; v_call: TRBV4-3; cdr3_aa: CASSQRGRDRVSGANVLTF
j_call: TRBJ1-5; v_call: TRBV7-2; cdr3_aa: CVSSLETGVNQPQHF
j_call: TRBJ2-3; v_call: TRBV20-1; cdr3_aa: CSARKGDGTDTQYF
j_call: TRBJ2-7; v_call: TRBV27; cdr3_aa: CASSLIGGTGTGGITYEQYF
j_call: TRBJ1-2; v_call: TRBV30; cdr3_aa: CAWARRPGAYGYTF